This TCR beta chain was found in a study of blood T cells in healthy people across ages (dated by TCRdb to the mid-2010s). Regarding the complete study: In model experiments, template switching captured roughly one uniquely barcoded TCR beta cDNA molecule for every two T cells. The study measured age-related changes in TCR beta repertoire diversity using deep sequencing normalized with unique cDNA molecular identifiers. The donors were split into four age groups: young (average around 15 years), middle-aged (over 35), aged (62) and long-lived (more than 80). To avoid experimental bias, donors of different ages were distributed randomly across sequencing lanes. For two donors (one aged 18 to 30 and one aged 80 or older), the study analyzed two additional independent replicas of 1 million unique cDNA reads from the same blood draw.

The roughly 39 donors, aged roughly 6 to 95 years, were systemically healthy Caucasian individuals from Russia. Each donor gave approximately 9.3 milliliters of peripheral blood, collected into EDTA-treated Vacutainer tubes. Ficoll-Paque density-gradient centrifugation was used to isolate PBMCs, with at least 6.5 million per sample. Total RNA, at least 6 micrograms per sample, was extracted from PBMCs with Trizol reagent. For every donor, an aliquot of PBMCs went through flow cytometry to measure the percentages of naive CD45RAhigh/CD27high T cells. Notes on this clonotype: Its specific antigen is unknown. No quality values exist for individual bases; no much larger clone is one base distant.

Libraries were made using 5' RACE. Sequencing took place on an Illumina HiSeq 2500. A second PCR of roughly 7 to 11 cycles was run with a J-beta primer mix and a sample-barcoded 5' primer. Each TCR beta cDNA molecule received a unique molecular identifier from a template-switch 5' adaptor carrying 12 random nucleotides. At least 3 million CDR3-containing paired-end reads were obtained from each sample. First-strand cDNA was synthesized from all RNA with the Mint cDNA synthesis kit, primed by a TRBC-specific oligonucleotide. After uracil-DNA glycosylase treatment, a first 18-cycle PCR used universal primers M1SS and BC2_uni_R on all cDNA. Per the authors' processing: For normalization, 1 million high-quality reads, each with a distinct molecular identifier, were randomly selected from each sample. Instead of being binned into consensus sequences, reads that shared molecular identifiers were thrown out. MiTCR, run with a Q25 quality threshold and the strictest error-elimination algorithm, handled CDR3 identification, clonotype clustering and error correction. A nonparametric unseen species model with Euler transformation was used to estimate a lower bound on total TCR beta diversity. The public reads were run again by TCRdb, first through fastp at Q25 and then through MiXCR, and only productive beta chains were kept. Records with the same CDR3 protein are collapsed into one entry carrying the most frequent genes and DNA. TCRdb's processing, not the authors', yielded these V and J calls. The sample table contains about a million distinct CDR3 sequences; only one count was recorded for roughly 50% of them. The ten biggest clones cover around 15% of the sample.

Trimming takes 5 bases from V and 6 bases from J, and the germline ends sit 5 bases apart. The CDR3 runs 10 residues from the cysteine to the phenylalanine. Left in the record is the CDR3 DNA by itself, 30 bases read in frame from the first base. The germline V gene (reference sequence) specifies DFQATT as CDR1 and SNEGSKA as CDR2. Study-wide findings and limitations: Because the CMV infection status of the donors was unknown, age-related changes in expanded clonotypes may potentially have been confounded. Observed TCR beta diversity per million T cells fell roughly linearly with age, and a significant reduction was already apparent by age around 40. Observed TCR beta diversity correlated strongly with the percentage of naive T cells measured by flow cytometry. Estimates of total diversity based on one million sequenced T cells were considered lower bounds and underestimates. The long-lived group showed more naive CD4+ T cells, fewer expanded clones and increased TCR diversity than the aged group, suggesting age selection. Because profiling used bulk unsorted PBMCs, naive and antigen-experienced compartments could not be compared conclusively.

The rearranged chain carries TRBV20-1 and TRBJ2-1; the D gene remains uncertain. The receptor was isolated from a man younger than 45 in good health. The specimen sequenced was blood. CDR3 loop: CSAEINEQFF. The sequenced DNA is TGCAGTGCTGAAATCAATGAGCAGTTCTTC.